This T cell receptor (beta chain) stems from a study of blood T cell repertoires in COVID-19. The germline V gene encodes CDR1 SNHLY and CDR2 FYNNEI. The CDR3 is 14 amino acids. V gave up 10 bases and J gave up 5 bases; unmatched junction bases: 9. Clones were sequenced by immunoSEQ multiplex PCR, and TCRdb holds only the in-frame ones, with some missing. The repertoire includes roughly 240,000 clones, 85% to 90% of them detected once, and just over 0.85% sits in the top ten. The V and J genes are TRBV2 and TRBJ2-1; 9 bases are a match to TRBD2. This clonotype was sampled from a man in his fifties who had been exposed to COVID-19. The sequenced sample consisted of PBMCs or T cells enriched from blood (not recorded which). The CDR3 is CATFWTSENNEQFF. DNA for the CDR3: TGTGCCACTTTCTGGACTAGCGAAAACAATGAGCAGTTCTTC.